This T cell receptor (beta chain) emerged from a study of TIL therapy for anti-PD-1-resistant metastatic lung cancer. Study observations and caveats: Compared with baseline intratumoral T cells, expanded TIL cultures were more clonal and less diverse (6% vs 31%).

The time point was: pre-treatment sample, taken before nivolumab and TIL therapy. Tumor tissue came from excised metastases, mostly pleural nodules or supraclavicular lymph nodes. The CDR3 loop spans 15 amino acids. Germline-derived CDR1 and CDR2 are LNHDA and SQIVND (reference sequence). V was cut by 5 bases and J by 4 bases, with 12 bases left in between. On this clone itself: Its cognate antigen is unknown.

This was the immunoSEQ v3 assay. Profiled with immunoSEQ multiplex PCR; TCRdb holds only in-frame clones, not every one. Of roughly 92,000 clones listed, about three fifths are singletons. The receptor was isolated from a person aged 30 to 80 with non-small cell lung cancer. The specimen comprised tumor tissue, sampled at baseline. V and J are TRBV19 and TRBJ1-6, with a weak D call TRBD1 (6 bases). The CDR3 loop reads CASSALGAYNSPLHF. In DNA, the CDR3 is TGTGCCAGTAGTGCCCTGGGGGCATATAATTCACCCCTCCACTTT.